Following are 16 T cell receptor beta chains from one sample sequenced in a study of blood T cell repertoires in COVID-19. TCRdb's table, derived via immunoSEQ multiplex PCR, lists solely in-frame clones and lacks some. Of some 150,000 clones detected, 86% appear once; the ten largest clones hold more than 3.5%. The source material was PBMCs or T cells enriched from blood (not recorded which). The receptors here all came from a man aged 50 to 60 who had recovered from COVID-19.

This chain links TRBV11-2 with TRBJ1-3; 7 bases agree with TRBD1. Germline V CDR1 and CDR2: SGHAT, FQNNGV. The CDR3 contains 15 residues. Trimming cost V 5 bases and J 4 bases; bases outside gene matches: 8. CDR3 DNA sequence: TGTGCCAGCAGCCACGACAGGGTAGCCGGAAACACCATATATTTT. Translated, it gives CASSHDRVAGNTIYF.

The V gene is TRBV2, the J gene TRBJ1-2, with 9 bases fitting TRBD1. This CDR3 contains 14 residues. Germline V gene data show CDR1 as SNHLY and CDR2 as FYNNEI. The junction had 8 bases not matched to a gene; V was cut back by 8 bases and J by 4 bases. As DNA, the CDR3 is TGTGCCAGCTCTCCGACAGGGGGAGGCTATGGCTACACCTTC. Translation gives CASSPTGGGYGYTF.

The J gene is TRBJ1-2, the V gene TRBV7-2; D gene ambiguous. The germline V gene encodes CDR1 SGHTA and CDR2 FQGNSA. The V end was cut by 1 base, the J end by 0 bases, with 15 bases between. The CDR3 has 17 residues. The CDR3 reads CASSLGSGPSPNYGYTF. In nucleotides, the CDR3 is TGTGCCAGCAGCTTAGGGAGCGGGCCTTCTCCTAACTATGGCTACACCTTC.

This sequence joins TRBV19 and TRBJ1-1, with 7 bases aligning to TRBD1. This CDR3 region has 13 residues. Germline assignment: CDR1 LNHDA and CDR2 SQIVND (reference sequence). V shed 6 bases, J shed 4 bases, and the junction held 5 bases outside the gene matches. The CDR3 DNA follows: TGTGCCAGTAGCGGCAGGGGGGTCACTGAAGCTTTCTTT. Protein: CASSGRGVTEAFF.

The gene calls are TRBV5-1 and TRBJ2-2, with unresolved D. V lost 0 bases and J lost 1, with 4 bases in between. CDR3 length: 14 amino acids. In germline, CDR1 is SGHRS, CDR2 YFSETQ. Here the CDR3 reads CASSLGQNTGELFF. The CDR3 DNA sequence: TGCGCCAGCAGCTTGGGGCAGAACACCGGGGAGCTGTTTTTT.

The chain employs TRBV11-3 and TRBJ2-1, with a weak D call TRBD2 (5 bases). The CDR3 extends over 16 amino acids. V was trimmed by 1 base and J by 0 bases, leaving 10 bases between them. From germline, CDR1 is SGHNT and CDR2 YENEEA. The CDR3 DNA sequence: TGTGCCAGCAGCTTAGGGGAGCACCTCTCCTACAATGAGCAGTTCTTC. This translates into CASSLGEHLSYNEQFF.

The V and J genes are TRBV12-3 or TRBV12-4 and TRBJ2-1, with 8 bases aligning to TRBD2. J gave up 6 bases and V 5 bases, and 3 bases lay outside the gene matches. This CDR3 contains 13 residues. This CDR3 is CASSRSGTNEQFF. DNA for the CDR3: TGTGCCAGCAGTCGTAGCGGGACCAATGAGCAGTTCTTC.

This chain connects TRBV7-2 to TRBJ2-7, with a weak D call TRBD1 (6 bases). The V end lost 4 bases, the J end lost 2 bases, and 9 bases lay between the germline ends. The CDR3 spans 13 residues. Germline CDR1 and CDR2: SGHTA and FQGNSA. The CDR3 nucleotides are TGTGCCAGCAGCTCAGGGGCGGCCTACGAGCAGTACGTC. It yields the protein CASSSGAAYEQYV.

This clone was seen just once. The chain carries TRBV5-1 and TRBJ2-1, with 10 bases matching TRBD2. Germline V gene data show CDR1 as SGHRS and CDR2 as YFSETQ. The CDR3 consists of 15 residues. Trimming removed 0 bases from V and 9 bases from J; junction bases left unmatched: 6. The CDR3 is CASSLAPSGSAEQFF. The CDR3 DNA follows: TGCGCCAGCAGCTTGGCCCCTAGCGGGAGTGCTGAGCAGTTCTTC.

The chain is built from TRBV6-5 and TRBJ1-5; TRBD1 might be the D (5 bases). Germline V gene data show CDR1 as MNHEY and CDR2 as SVGAGI. The V end lost 5 bases, the J end lost 1 base, and 12 bases lay between the germline ends. The CDR3 has 15 amino acids. The CDR3 DNA sequence: TGTGCCAGCAGTCCTTTCCGGACAAGCAATCAGCCCCAGCATTTT. This sequence encodes CASSPFRTSNQPQHF.

The genes are TRBV7-9 and TRBJ2-1, with D perhaps TRBD2 (5 bases). Per the germline V gene, CDR1 is SEHNR and CDR2 is FQNEAQ (reference sequence). With 1 base removed from V and 4 bases from J, the gap between germline ends came to 8 bases. The CDR3 extends over 14 amino acids. The CDR3 nucleotides read TGTGCCAGCAGCTTAGTTGAGGGATACAATGAGCAGTTCTTC. It specifies CASSLVEGYNEQFF.

The chain uses TRBV10-3 and TRBJ2-7, with D possibly TRBD2 on 6 matching bases. V lost 2 bases to trimming and J lost 2 bases, with 13 bases between them. CDR1 is ENHRY, CDR2 SYGVKD, per germline. The CDR3 sequence is 15 residues long. DNA of the CDR3: TGTGCCATCAGTGAGGAGGGGCGGGGCCCCTACGAGCAGTACTTC. Encoded protein: CAISEEGRGPYEQYF.

V usage is TRBV27 and J usage is TRBJ1-5; possibly TRBD1 for D (6 bases). Trimming cost V 8 bases and J 1 base, with 15 bases left between them. CDR3 length equals 15 residues. The V gene's germline CDR1 is MNHEY and CDR2 SMNVEV (reference sequence). CDR3 DNA sequence: TGTGCCAGCTCCACCCTCAGGGGAAGCAATCAGCCCCAGCATTTT. This codes for CASSTLRGSNQPQHF.

The chain carries TRBV4-3 and TRBJ2-5, with TRBD2 matching 15 bases. V lost 2 bases to trimming and J lost 4 bases; unmatched junction nucleotides: 5. The CDR3 is made up of 17 amino acids. Germline loops: CDR1 LGHNA, CDR2 YSLEER. The CDR3 sequence is CASSQYGTSGGSETQYF. DNA for the CDR3: TGCGCCAGCAGCCAATACGGGACTAGCGGGGGGTCAGAGACCCAGTACTTC.

The chain carries TRBV3-1 (or the pseudogene TRBV3-2) and TRBJ1-5; D remains unclear. The V end was cut by 0 bases, the J end by 7 bases, with 7 bases between. Germline CDR1 reads LGHDT; CDR2 reads YNNKEL (reference sequence). The CDR3 extends over 13 amino acids. The CDR3 bases are TGTGCCAGCAGCCAAGATCGAGGGCAGCCCCAGCATTTT. This translates into CASSQDRGQPQHF.

The gene calls are TRBV18 and TRBJ1-2; possibly TRBD1 for D (6 bases). Trimming took 6 bases from V and 6 from J, leaving 20 bases between them. CDR1 and CDR2 from the germline V gene are KGHSH and LQKENI. This CDR3 contains 15 residues. CDR3 sequence reads: CASSESLTGENGYTF. CDR3 bases: TGTGCCAGCTCTGAATCACTGACAGGCGAAAATGGCTACACCTTC.